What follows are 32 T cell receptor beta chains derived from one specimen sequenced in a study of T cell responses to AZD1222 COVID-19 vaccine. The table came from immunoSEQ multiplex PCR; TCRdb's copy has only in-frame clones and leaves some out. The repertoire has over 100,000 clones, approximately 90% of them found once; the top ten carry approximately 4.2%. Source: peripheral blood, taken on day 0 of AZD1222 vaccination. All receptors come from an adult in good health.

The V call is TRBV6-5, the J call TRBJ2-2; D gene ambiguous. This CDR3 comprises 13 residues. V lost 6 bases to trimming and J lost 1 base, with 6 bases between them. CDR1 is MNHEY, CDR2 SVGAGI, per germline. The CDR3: CASRGGNTGELFF. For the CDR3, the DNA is TGTGCCAGCAGAGGCGGGAACACCGGGGAGCTGTTTTTT.

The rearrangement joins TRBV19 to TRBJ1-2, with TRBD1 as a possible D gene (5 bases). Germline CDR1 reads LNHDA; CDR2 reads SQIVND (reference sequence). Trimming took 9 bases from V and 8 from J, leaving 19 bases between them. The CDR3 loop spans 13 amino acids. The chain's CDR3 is CASLTSGLRGYTF. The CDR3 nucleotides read TGTGCCAGCTTAACGTCAGGGTTAAGGGGCTACACCTTC.

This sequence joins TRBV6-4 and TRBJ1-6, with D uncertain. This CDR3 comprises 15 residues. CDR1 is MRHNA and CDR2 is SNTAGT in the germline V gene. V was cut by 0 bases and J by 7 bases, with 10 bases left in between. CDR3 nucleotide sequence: TGTGCCAGCAGTGACTCACGGGGTGGAAATTCACCCCTCCACTTT. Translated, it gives CASSDSRGGNSPLHF.

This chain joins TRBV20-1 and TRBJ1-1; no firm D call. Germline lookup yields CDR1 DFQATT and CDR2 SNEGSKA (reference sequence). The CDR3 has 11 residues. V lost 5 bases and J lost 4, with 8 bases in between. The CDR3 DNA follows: TGCAGTGCTGACGCCGGCACTGAAGCTTTCTTT. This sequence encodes CSADAGTEAFF.

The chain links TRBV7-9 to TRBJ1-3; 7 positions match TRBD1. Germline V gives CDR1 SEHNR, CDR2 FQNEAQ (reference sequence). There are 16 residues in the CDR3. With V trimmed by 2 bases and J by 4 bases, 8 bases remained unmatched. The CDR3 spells CASSLLGQRSGNTIYF. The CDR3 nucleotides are TGTGCCAGCAGCTTATTGGGACAGAGGTCCGGAAACACCATATATTTT.

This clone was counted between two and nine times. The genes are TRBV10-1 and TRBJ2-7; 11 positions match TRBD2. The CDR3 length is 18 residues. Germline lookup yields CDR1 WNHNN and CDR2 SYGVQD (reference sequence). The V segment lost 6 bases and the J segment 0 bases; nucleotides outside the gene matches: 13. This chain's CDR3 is CASSPNLAGGLTSYEQYF. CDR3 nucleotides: TGCGCCAGCAGCCCGAATCTAGCGGGGGGTCTAACCTCCTACGAGCAGTACTTC.

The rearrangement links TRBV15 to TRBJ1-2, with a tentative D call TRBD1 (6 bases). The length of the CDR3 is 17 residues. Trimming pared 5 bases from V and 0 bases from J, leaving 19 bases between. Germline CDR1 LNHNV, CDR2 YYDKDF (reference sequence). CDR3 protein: CATSLPWWGGANYGYTF. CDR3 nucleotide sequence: TGTGCCACCAGCCTCCCTTGGTGGGGGGGCGCTAACTATGGCTACACCTTC.

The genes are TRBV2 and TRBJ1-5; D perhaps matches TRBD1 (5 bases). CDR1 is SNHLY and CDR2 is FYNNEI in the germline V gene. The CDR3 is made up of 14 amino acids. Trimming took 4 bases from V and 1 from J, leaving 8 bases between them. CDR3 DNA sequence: TGTGCCAGCAGTGCGGGGCGAAGCAATCAGCCCCAGCATTTT. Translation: CASSAGRSNQPQHF.

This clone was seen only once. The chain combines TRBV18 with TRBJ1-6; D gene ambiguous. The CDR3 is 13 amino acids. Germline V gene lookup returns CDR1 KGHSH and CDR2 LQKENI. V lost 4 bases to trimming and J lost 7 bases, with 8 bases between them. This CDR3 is CASSRDKNSPLHF. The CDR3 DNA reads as TGTGCCAGCTCACGCGACAAGAATTCACCCCTCCACTTT.

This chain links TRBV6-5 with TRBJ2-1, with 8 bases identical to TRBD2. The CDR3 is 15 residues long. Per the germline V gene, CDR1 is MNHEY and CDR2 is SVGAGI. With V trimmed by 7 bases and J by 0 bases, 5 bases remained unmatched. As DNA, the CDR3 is TGTGCCAGCAAGCGGGGGACCCCCTCCTACAATGAGCAGTTCTTC. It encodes CASKRGTPSYNEQFF.

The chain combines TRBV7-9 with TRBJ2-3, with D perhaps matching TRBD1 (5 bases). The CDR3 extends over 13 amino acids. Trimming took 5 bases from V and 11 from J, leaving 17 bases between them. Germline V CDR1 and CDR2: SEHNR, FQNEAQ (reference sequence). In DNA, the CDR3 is TGTGCCAGCAGCCCCAGCCCCCAGGGCCGGCAGTATTTT. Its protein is CASSPSPQGRQYF.

The CDR3 DNA reads TGTGCCAGCAGCGTTGGGACAACCGGGGAGCTGTTTTTT. Its protein product is CASSVGTTGELFF. The V and J genes are TRBV9 and TRBJ2-2; perhaps TRBD1 as D (6 bases). The CDR3 is made up of 13 amino acids. Trimming shortened V by 2 bases and J by 5 bases, and 7 bases separated the two germline ends. Germline V gives CDR1 SGDLS, CDR2 YYNGEE.

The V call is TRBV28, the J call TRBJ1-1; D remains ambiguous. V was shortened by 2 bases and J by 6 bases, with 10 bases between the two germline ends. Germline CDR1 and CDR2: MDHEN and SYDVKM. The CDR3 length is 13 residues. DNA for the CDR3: TGTGCCAGCAGTTTAACCGGACCAGCTGAAGCTTTCTTT. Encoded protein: CASSLTGPAEAFF.

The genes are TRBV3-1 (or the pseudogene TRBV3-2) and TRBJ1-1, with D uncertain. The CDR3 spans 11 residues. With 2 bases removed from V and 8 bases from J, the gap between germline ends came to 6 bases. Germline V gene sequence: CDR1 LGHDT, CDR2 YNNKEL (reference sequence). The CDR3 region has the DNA TGTGCCAGCAGCCAAATGTACGAAGCTTTCTTT. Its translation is CASSQMYEAFF.

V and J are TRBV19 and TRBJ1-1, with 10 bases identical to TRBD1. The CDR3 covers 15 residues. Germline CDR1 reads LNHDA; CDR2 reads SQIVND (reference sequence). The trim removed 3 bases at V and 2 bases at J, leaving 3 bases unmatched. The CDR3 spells CASSIKTGGNTEAFF. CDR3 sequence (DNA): TGTGCCAGTAGTATTAAGACAGGGGGCAACACTGAAGCTTTCTTT.

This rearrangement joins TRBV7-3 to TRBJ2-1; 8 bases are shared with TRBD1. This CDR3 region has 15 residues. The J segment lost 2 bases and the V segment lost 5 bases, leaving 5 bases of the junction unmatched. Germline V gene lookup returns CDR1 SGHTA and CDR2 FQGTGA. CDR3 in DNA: TGTGCCAGCAGCCGGGGACAGGAAGCCTACAATGAGCAGTTCTTC. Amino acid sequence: CASSRGQEAYNEQFF.

Written as DNA, the CDR3 is TGCGCCAGCAGCCAAGTGGTTGTCAGGGAAGAGACCCAGTACTTC. This gives the protein CASSQVVVREETQYF. V and J are TRBV4-1 and TRBJ2-5, with a tentative D call TRBD1 (5 bases). The CDR3 runs 15 residues. V was shortened by 1 base and J by 3 bases, with 12 bases between the two germline ends. In germline, CDR1 is MGHRA, CDR2 YSYEKL.

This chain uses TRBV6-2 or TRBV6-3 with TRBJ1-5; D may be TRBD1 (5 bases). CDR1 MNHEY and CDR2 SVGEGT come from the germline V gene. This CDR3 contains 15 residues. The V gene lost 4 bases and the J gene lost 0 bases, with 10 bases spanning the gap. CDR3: CASSSLGGSNQPQHF. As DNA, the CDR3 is TGTGCCAGCAGTTCGTTGGGGGGTAGCAATCAGCCCCAGCATTTT.

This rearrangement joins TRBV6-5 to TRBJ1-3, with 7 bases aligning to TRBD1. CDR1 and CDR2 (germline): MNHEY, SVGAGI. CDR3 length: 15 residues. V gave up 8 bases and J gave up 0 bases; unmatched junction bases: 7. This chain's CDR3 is CASFSGQLSGNTIYF. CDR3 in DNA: TGTGCCAGCTTTTCGGGACAGCTCTCTGGAAACACCATATATTTT.

CDR3 loop: CASSVGARNTEAFF. CDR3 in DNA: TGTGCCAGCAGTGTCGGGGCGCGGAACACTGAAGCTTTCTTT. The chain combines TRBV7-8 with TRBJ1-1; tentative D call: TRBD1 (5 bases). The CDR3 loop spans 14 amino acids. CDR1 is SGHVS, CDR2 FQNEAQ, per germline. V shed 6 bases and J shed 1 base, with 12 bases lying between them.

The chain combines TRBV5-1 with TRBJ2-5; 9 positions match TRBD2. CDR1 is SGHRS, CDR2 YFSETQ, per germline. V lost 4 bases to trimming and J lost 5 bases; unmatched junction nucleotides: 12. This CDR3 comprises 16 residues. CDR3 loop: CASSVAGARVMETQYF. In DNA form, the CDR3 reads TGCGCCAGCAGCGTAGCGGGGGCCCGAGTCATGGAGACCCAGTACTTC. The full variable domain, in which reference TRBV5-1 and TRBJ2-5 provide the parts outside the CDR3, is KAGVTQTPRYLIKTRGQQVTLSCSPISGHRSVSWYQQTPGQGLQFLFEYFSETQRNKGNFPGRFSGRQFSNSRSEMNVSTLELGDSALYLCASSVAGARVMETQYFGPGTRLLVL.

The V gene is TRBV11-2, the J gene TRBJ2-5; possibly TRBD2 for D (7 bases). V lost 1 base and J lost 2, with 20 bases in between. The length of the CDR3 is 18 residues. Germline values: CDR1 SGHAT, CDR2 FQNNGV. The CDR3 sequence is CASSLGTLWGGPQETQYF. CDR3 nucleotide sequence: TGTGCCAGCAGCTTAGGAACTCTTTGGGGGGGGCCACAAGAGACCCAGTACTTC.

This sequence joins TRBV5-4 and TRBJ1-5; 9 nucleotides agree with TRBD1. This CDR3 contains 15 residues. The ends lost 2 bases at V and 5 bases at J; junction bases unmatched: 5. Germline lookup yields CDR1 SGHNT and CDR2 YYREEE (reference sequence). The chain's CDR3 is CASSFDRGRHQPQHF. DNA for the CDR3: TGTGCCAGCAGCTTTGACAGGGGGAGGCATCAGCCCCAGCATTTT.

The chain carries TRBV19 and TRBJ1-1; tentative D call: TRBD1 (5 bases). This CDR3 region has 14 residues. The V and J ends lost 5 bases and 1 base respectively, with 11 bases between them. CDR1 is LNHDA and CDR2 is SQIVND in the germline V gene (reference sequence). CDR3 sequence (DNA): TGTGCCAGTAGTGAAATCGGACAGAACACTGAAGCTTTCTTT. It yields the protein CASSEIGQNTEAFF.

The DNA of the CDR3 is TGTGCCAGCAGTTGGGGGGGCCTTGAAGCTTTCTTT. Translated: CASSWGGLEAFF. The V and J genes are TRBV2 and TRBJ1-1, with D possibly TRBD1 on 6 matching bases. Trimming took 5 bases from V and 7 from J, leaving 11 bases between them. This CDR3 is built from 12 residues. Germline CDR1 is SNHLY and CDR2 is FYNNEI. Filled out from reference TRBV2 and TRBJ1-1, the complete variable domain reads EPEVTQTPSHQVTQMGQEVILRCVPISNHLYFYWYRQILGQKVEFLVSFYNNEISEKSEIFDDQFSVERPDGSNFTLKIRSTKLEDSAMYFCASSWGGLEAFFGQGTRLTVV.

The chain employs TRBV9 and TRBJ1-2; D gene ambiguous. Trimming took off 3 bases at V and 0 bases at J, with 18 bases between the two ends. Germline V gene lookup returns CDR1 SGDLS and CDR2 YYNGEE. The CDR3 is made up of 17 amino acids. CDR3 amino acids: CASSERGWTETNYGYTF. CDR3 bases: TGTGCCAGCAGCGAGAGAGGGTGGACGGAAACTAACTATGGCTACACCTTC.

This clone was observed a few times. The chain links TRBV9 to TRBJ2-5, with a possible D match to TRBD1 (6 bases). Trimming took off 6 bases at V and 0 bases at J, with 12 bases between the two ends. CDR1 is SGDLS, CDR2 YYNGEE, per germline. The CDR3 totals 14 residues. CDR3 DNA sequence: TGTGCCAGCACCGGGACACAGTACCAAGAGACCCAGTACTTC. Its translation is CASTGTQYQETQYF.

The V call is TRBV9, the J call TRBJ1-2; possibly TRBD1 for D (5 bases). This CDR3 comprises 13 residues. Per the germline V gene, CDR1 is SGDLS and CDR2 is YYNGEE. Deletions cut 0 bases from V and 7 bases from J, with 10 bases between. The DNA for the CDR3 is TGTGCCAGCAGCGTAGCCCGGGGGGTTGGCTACACCTTC. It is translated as CASSVARGVGYTF.

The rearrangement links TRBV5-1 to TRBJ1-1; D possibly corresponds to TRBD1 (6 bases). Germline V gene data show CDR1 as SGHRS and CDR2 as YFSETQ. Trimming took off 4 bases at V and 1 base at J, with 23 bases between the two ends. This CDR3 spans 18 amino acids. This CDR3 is CASSPLTGRPGGNTEAFF. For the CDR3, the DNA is TGCGCCAGCAGCCCTCTGACAGGACGACCGGGTGGGAACACTGAAGCTTTCTTT.

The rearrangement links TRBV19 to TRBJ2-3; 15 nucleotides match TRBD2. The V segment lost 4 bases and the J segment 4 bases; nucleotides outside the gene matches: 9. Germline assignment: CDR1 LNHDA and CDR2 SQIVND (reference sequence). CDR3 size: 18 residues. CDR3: CASSRTSGGAKGSDTQYF. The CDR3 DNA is TGTGCCAGTAGTAGGACTAGCGGGGGGGCAAAAGGCTCAGATACGCAGTATTTT.

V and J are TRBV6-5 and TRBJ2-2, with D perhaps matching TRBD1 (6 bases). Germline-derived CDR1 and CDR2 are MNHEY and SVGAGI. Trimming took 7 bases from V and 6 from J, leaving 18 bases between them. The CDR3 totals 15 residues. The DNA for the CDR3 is TGTGCCAGCACCACCCCGAGACAGGTGTCCGGGGAGCTGTTTTTT. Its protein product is CASTTPRQVSGELFF.

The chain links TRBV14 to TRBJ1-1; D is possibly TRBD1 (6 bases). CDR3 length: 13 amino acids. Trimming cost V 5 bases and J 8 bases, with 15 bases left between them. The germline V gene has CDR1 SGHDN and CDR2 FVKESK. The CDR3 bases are TGTGCCAGCAGCAACCGAGGCGGGGGCGAAGCTTTCTTT. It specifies CASSNRGGGEAFF.